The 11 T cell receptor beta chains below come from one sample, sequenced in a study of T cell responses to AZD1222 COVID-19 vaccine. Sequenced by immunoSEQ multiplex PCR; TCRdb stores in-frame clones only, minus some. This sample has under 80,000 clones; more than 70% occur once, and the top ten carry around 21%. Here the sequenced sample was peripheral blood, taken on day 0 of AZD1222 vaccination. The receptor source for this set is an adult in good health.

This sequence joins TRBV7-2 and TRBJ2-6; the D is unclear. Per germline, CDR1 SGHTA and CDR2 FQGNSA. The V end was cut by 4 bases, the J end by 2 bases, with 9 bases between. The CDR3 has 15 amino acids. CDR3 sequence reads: CASSSDWAGANVLTF. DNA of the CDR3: TGTGCCAGCAGCTCCGATTGGGCTGGGGCCAACGTCCTGACTTTC.

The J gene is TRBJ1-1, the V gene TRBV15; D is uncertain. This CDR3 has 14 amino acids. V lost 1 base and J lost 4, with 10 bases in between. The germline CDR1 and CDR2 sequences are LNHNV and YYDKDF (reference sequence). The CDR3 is CATSRGEGVTEAFF. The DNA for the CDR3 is TGTGCCACCAGCAGAGGAGAGGGCGTCACTGAAGCTTTCTTT. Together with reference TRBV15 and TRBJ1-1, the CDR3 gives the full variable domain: DAMVIQNPRYQVTQFGKPVTLSCSQTLNHNVMYWYQQKSSQAPKLLFHYYDKDFNNEADTPDNFQSRRPNTSFCFLDIRSPGLGDTAMYLCATSRGEGVTEAFFGQGTRLTVV.

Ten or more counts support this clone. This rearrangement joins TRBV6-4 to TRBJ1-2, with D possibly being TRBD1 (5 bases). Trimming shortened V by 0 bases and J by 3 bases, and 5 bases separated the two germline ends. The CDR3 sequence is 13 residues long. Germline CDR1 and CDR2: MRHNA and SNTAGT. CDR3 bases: TGTGCCAGCAGTGACTCGGGACACTATGGCTACACCTTC. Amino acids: CASSDSGHYGYTF.

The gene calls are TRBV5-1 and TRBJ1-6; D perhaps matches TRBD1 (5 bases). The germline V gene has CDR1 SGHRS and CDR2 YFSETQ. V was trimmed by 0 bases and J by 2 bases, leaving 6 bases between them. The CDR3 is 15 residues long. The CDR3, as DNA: TGCGCCAGCAGCTTGGGGACAACCTATAATTCACCCCTCCACTTT. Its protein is CASSLGTTYNSPLHF.

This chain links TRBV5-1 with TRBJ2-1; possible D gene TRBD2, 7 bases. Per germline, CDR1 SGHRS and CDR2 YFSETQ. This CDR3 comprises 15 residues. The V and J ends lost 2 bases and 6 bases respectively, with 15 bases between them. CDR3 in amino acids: CASSLGGGYGNEQFF. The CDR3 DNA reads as TGCGCCAGCAGCTTAGGCGGGGGCTACGGCAATGAGCAGTTCTTC.

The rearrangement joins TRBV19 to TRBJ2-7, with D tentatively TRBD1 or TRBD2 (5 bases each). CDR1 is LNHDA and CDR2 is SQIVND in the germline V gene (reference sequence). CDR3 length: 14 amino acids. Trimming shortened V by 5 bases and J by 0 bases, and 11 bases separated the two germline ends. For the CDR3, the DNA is TGTGCCAGTAGTTTGGGACCCTACTCCTACGAGCAGTACTTC. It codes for CASSLGPYSYEQYF. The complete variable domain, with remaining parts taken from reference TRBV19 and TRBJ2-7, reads DGGITQSPKYLFRKEGQNVTLSCEQNLNHDAMYWYRQDPGQGLRLIYYSQIVNDFQKGDIAEGYSVSREKKESFPLTVTSAQKNPTAFYLCASSLGPYSYEQYFGPGTRLTVT.

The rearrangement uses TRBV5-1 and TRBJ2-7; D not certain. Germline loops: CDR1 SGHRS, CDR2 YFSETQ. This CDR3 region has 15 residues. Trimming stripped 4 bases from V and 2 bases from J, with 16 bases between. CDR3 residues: CASSVTPSEAYEQYF. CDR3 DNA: TGCGCCAGCAGCGTGACACCCTCCGAAGCCTACGAGCAGTACTTC.

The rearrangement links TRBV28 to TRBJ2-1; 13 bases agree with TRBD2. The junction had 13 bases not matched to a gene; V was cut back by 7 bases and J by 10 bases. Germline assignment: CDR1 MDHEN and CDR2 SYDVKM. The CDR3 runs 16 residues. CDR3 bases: TGTGCCAGCACCAATACTTTAGGACTAGCGGGAGCGGAGCAGTTCTTC. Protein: CASTNTLGLAGAEQFF.

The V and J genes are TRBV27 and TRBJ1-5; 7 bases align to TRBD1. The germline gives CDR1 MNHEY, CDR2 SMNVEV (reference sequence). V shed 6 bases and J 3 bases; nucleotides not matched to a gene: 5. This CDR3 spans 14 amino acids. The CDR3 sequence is CASRDTGANQPQHF. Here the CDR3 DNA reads TGTGCCAGCAGAGATACAGGGGCCAATCAGCCCCAGCATTTT.

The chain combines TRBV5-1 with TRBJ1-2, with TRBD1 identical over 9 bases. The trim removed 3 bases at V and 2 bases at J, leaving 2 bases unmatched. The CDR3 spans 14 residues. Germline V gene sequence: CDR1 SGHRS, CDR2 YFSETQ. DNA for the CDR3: TGCGCCAGCAGCTGGACAGGGGAAAACTATGGCTACACCTTC. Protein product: CASSWTGENYGYTF. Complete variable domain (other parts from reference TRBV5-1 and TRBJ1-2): KAGVTQTPRYLIKTRGQQVTLSCSPISGHRSVSWYQQTPGQGLQFLFEYFSETQRNKGNFPGRFSGRQFSNSRSEMNVSTLELGDSALYLCASSWTGENYGYTFGSGTRLTVV.

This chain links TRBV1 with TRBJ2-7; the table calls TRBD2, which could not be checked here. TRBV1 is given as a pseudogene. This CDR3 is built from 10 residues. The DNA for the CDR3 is TGCACCAGCAGCCACGGTGAGCAGTACTTC. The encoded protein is CTSSHGEQYF.